Sequencing of this TCR beta chain was carried out in a study of shared clonotypes between healthy human individuals. Study in general: Researchers drew samples from a couple of women and a few men aged 18 to 49.

Deep-level assay runs were performed. Each PCR replicate run on unsorted PBMC took in 300 to 350 ng DNA, about 29,000 T cell genomes. Using immunoSEQ multiplex PCR, the repertoire was profiled, and TCRdb retains in-frame clones only, with some absent. The repertoire consists of about 490,000 clones, with 81% occurring once and the leading ten covering about 12%. Trimming removed 6 bases from V and 4 bases from J; junction bases left unmatched: 10. Germline V gene sequence: CDR1 SQVTM, CDR2 ANQGSEA. The CDR3 has 14 residues. This clone was observed a single time. The receptor was isolated from a woman aged 40 to 50 in good health. Some clones in this sample may be carry-over from other donors' samples. The V and J genes are TRBV29-1 and TRBJ1-1; the match to TRBD1 covers 8 bases. Sample: PBMCs. The CDR3 spells CSVDLTGVGTEAFF. CDR3 bases: TGCAGCGTAGACCTGACAGGGGTTGGCACTGAAGCTTTCTTT.